The 28 T cell receptor beta chains given below trace back to one sample, sequenced in a study of control samples from healthy donors and cancer patients. TCRdb's table, derived via immunoSEQ multiplex PCR, lists solely in-frame clones and lacks some. Of some 140,000 clones listed, roughly 94% are singletons. Material for sequencing was PBMCs. These receptors were obtained from a man aged 60 to 69 with colorectal cancer.

The rearrangement links TRBV6-5 to TRBJ2-5; 12 bases are a match to TRBD2. Per the germline V gene, CDR1 is MNHEY and CDR2 is SVGAGI. CDR3 size: 15 residues. V was pared by 8 bases and J by 5 bases, with 9 bases of the junction left unmatched. CDR3 DNA sequence: TGTGCCAGCCTACTAGCGGGGGGACTGGGTGAGACCCAGTACTTC. Its protein product is CASLLAGGLGETQYF.

The J gene is TRBJ1-1, the V gene TRBV9, with TRBD1 as a possible D gene (5 bases). Trimming removed 3 bases from V and 5 bases from J, with 11 bases in between. CDR3 length: 13 amino acids. CDR1 SGDLS and CDR2 YYNGEE come from the germline V gene. The DNA of the CDR3 is TGTGCCAGCAGCGCCTACGGGGGGACTGAAGCTTTCTTT. Translation gives CASSAYGGTEAFF.

V gene TRBV11-2 combines with J gene TRBJ2-7, with D uncertain. Trimming took 1 base from V and 0 from J, leaving 4 bases between them. Germline-derived CDR1 and CDR2 are SGHAT and FQNNGV. This CDR3 region has 13 residues. The CDR3 sequence is CASSLGVSYEQYF. The DNA of the CDR3 is TGTGCCAGCAGCTTAGGGGTCTCCTACGAGCAGTACTTC.

This chain links TRBV25-1 with TRBJ2-2; 8 bases fit TRBD1. The V segment lost 1 base and the J segment 4 bases; nucleotides outside the gene matches: 8. Per the germline V gene, CDR1 is MGHDK and CDR2 is SYGVNS. The CDR3 consists of 17 residues. This chain's CDR3 is CASSELAGQGGTGELFF. In nucleotides, the CDR3 is TGTGCCAGCAGTGAATTGGCAGGACAGGGCGGCACCGGGGAGCTGTTTTTT. Supplemented by reference TRBV25-1 and TRBJ2-2, the full variable domain reads EADIYQTPRYLVIGTGKKITLECSQTMGHDKMYWYQQDPGMELHLIHYSYGVNSTEKGDLSSESTVSRIRTEHFPLTLESARPSHTSQYLCASSELAGQGGTGELFFGEGSRLTVL.

The V and J genes are TRBV5-4 and TRBJ2-5; D is uncertain. Germline V gives CDR1 SGHNT, CDR2 YYREEE (reference sequence). Trimming pared 0 bases from V and 1 base from J, leaving 10 bases between. CDR3 length: 15 amino acids. CDR3 bases: TGTGCCAGCAGCTTGGCCGGGCCTGTCCAAGAGACCCAGTACTTC. The encoded protein is CASSLAGPVQETQYF. The variable domain in full, with the rest retrieved from reference TRBV5-4 and TRBJ2-5, is ETGVTQSPTHLIKTRGQQVTLRCSSQSGHNTVSWYQQALGQGPQFIFQYYREEENGRGNFPPRFSGLQFPNYSSELNVNALELDDSALYLCASSLAGPVQETQYFGPGTRLLVL.

The genes are TRBV11-2 and TRBJ2-5; D call uncertain. The V and J ends lost 6 bases and 5 bases respectively, with 19 bases between them. Germline loops: CDR1 SGHAT, CDR2 FQNNGV. The CDR3 covers 15 residues. As DNA, the CDR3 is TGTGCCAGCAGTTACGAAATTGGGTCGCTCGAGACCCAGTACTTC. Translating it yields CASSYEIGSLETQYF.

Notes on this clone: The same CDR3 is also encoded by other DNA sequences in this sample. The chain recombines TRBV5-1 with TRBJ1-2, with D maybe TRBD1 (6 bases). The germline V gene encodes CDR1 SGHRS and CDR2 YFSETQ. The CDR3 totals 15 residues. V dropped 0 bases and J dropped 4 bases, with 13 bases sitting between them. CDR3 nucleotide sequence: TGCGCCAGCAGCTTGGAAGGGGGGTCGGGCTATGGCTACACCTTC. Translation: CASSLEGGSGYGYTF.

The chain couples TRBV9 to TRBJ2-3; the match to TRBD2 covers 7 bases. J was trimmed by 3 bases and V by 2 bases; bases with no gene match: 3. The CDR3 consists of 14 residues. Germline V gene data show CDR1 as SGDLS and CDR2 as YYNGEE. The CDR3 here is CASSVSGGTDTQYF. The CDR3 coding sequence is TGTGCCAGCAGCGTTTCGGGGGGAACAGATACGCAGTATTTT.

The chain is built from TRBV19 and TRBJ1-5; D is ambiguous. Germline V lookup: CDR1 LNHDA, CDR2 SQIVND (reference sequence). The V gene lost 3 bases and the J gene lost 3 bases, with 9 bases spanning the gap. The CDR3 is made up of 14 amino acids. CDR3 bases: TGTGCCAGTAGTATTGCAGGCTCCAATCAGCCCCAGCATTTT. Translating it yields CASSIAGSNQPQHF.

This clone was counted a few times. V usage is TRBV7-2 and J usage is TRBJ1-2; tentative D call: TRBD1 (5 bases). V lost 7 bases to trimming and J lost 3 bases, with 15 bases between them. From germline, CDR1 is SGHTA and CDR2 FQGNSA. This CDR3 region has 14 residues. CDR3 region: CASTLRRGDYGYTF. The CDR3 nucleotides read TGTGCCAGCACCCTAAGAAGGGGAGACTATGGCTACACCTTC.

The chain has TRBV5-6 and TRBJ1-1; D is uncertain. Trimming pared 4 bases from V and 0 bases from J, leaving 16 bases between. This CDR3 contains 16 residues. Per the germline V gene, CDR1 is SGHDT and CDR2 is YYEEEE. In nucleotides, the CDR3 is TGTGCCAGCAGCCCCTCCCCAAAAGCGATGAACACTGAAGCTTTCTTT. This sequence encodes CASSPSPKAMNTEAFF.

The V gene is TRBV19, the J gene TRBJ1-2; 7 nucleotides line up with TRBD1. Germline V CDR1 and CDR2: LNHDA, SQIVND (reference sequence). J gave up 4 bases and V 6 bases, and 5 bases lay outside the gene matches. This CDR3 region has 13 residues. The CDR3 DNA sequence: TGTGCCAGTAGCCTGGGGACAGCCTATGGCTACACCTTC. Residues: CASSLGTAYGYTF.

CDR3 nucleotide sequence: TGTGCCAGCAGCGAACCAACTGACAGTGCCAACCTAGGCACAGATACGCAGTATTTT. It specifies CASSEPTDSANLGTDTQYF. J is TRBJ2-3 and V is TRBV2, with a possible D match to TRBD1 (5 bases). The CDR3 has 19 amino acids. The V gene's germline CDR1 is SNHLY and CDR2 FYNNEI. V lost 6 bases, J lost 1 base, and 26 bases lay in between.

The CDR3 sequence is CAITEGVERAGLYEQYF. In nucleotides, the CDR3 is TGTGCCATCACGGAGGGGGTCGAACGGGCAGGGTTGTACGAGCAGTACTTC. The chain joins TRBV10-3 to TRBJ2-7, with D tentatively TRBD1 or TRBD2 (6 bases each). The V end was cut by 7 bases, the J end by 4 bases, with 26 bases between. The CDR3 loop spans 17 amino acids. Germline V gives CDR1 ENHRY, CDR2 SYGVKD.

V usage is TRBV11-2 and J usage is TRBJ2-7, with 7 bases fitting TRBD2. CDR1 and CDR2 from the germline V gene are SGHAT and FQNNGV. The trim removed 6 bases at V and 0 bases at J, leaving 8 bases unmatched. The CDR3 totals 15 residues. CDR3 DNA sequence: TGTGCCAGCAGTTGGGCAGGACTAGGCTCCTACGAGCAGTACTTC. It codes for CASSWAGLGSYEQYF.

This clone was recorded only once. CDR3 region: CASSEEPGFYGYTF. In DNA form, the CDR3 reads TGTGCCAGCAGTGAAGAACCAGGATTTTATGGCTACACCTTC. V usage is TRBV6-1 and J usage is TRBJ1-2; D is uncertain. Trimming cost V 1 base and J 5 bases, with 11 bases left between them. From germline, CDR1 is MNHNS and CDR2 SASEGT. The CDR3 is 14 amino acids.

The chain employs TRBV6-2 or TRBV6-3 and TRBJ2-5, with D possibly matching TRBD1 (7 bases). CDR1 MNHEY and CDR2 SVGEGT come from the germline V gene. V dropped 2 bases and J dropped 0 bases, with 10 bases sitting between them. This CDR3 is 15 amino acids long. CDR3 region: CASSYGGTDQETQYF. CDR3 DNA sequence: TGTGCCAGCAGTTACGGCGGGACAGACCAAGAGACCCAGTACTTC.

Regarding this clone: Additional DNA sequences in this sample encode the identical CDR3. V is TRBV7-2 and J is TRBJ2-5, with no clear D. The V gene's germline CDR1 is SGHTA and CDR2 FQGNSA. This CDR3 has 12 residues. Trimming pared 3 bases from V and 5 bases from J, leaving 7 bases between. The CDR3 DNA reads TGTGCCAGCAGCTTCCCGGGTGAGACCCAGTACTTC. It translates to CASSFPGETQYF.

The V and J genes are TRBV5-5 and TRBJ1-4; D perhaps matches TRBD1 (5 bases). CDR3 length equals 17 residues. Trimming stripped 5 bases from V and 7 bases from J, with 24 bases between. CDR1 and CDR2 from the germline V gene are SGHKS and YYEKEE (reference sequence). CDR3 nucleotide sequence: TGTGCCAGCAGTCAGTCCTCGGGACTCCCGGGGGGTGAAAAACTGTTTTTT. Its translation is CASSQSSGLPGGEKLFF.

The V call is TRBV6-5, the J call TRBJ2-7, with 7 bases matching TRBD1. The CDR3 extends over 15 amino acids. The germline V gene has CDR1 MNHEY and CDR2 SVGAGI. The V segment lost 2 bases and the J segment 4 bases; nucleotides outside the gene matches: 8. The CDR3, as DNA: TGTGCCAGCAGTTACACTGACAGGGTGGGGTACGAGCAGTACTTC. This translates into CASSYTDRVGYEQYF.

The J gene is TRBJ2-3, the V gene TRBV12-2; the table's TRBD1 call for D was not verified on the DNA. TRBV12-2 is termed a pseudogene. The CDR3 extends over 21 amino acids. This CDR3 reads CASRLAPVLGWWDRGRRGQYF. The CDR3 nucleotides are TGTGCAAGTCGCTTAGCGCCGGTTCTAGGGTGGTGGGACAGGGGCCGCCGCGGGCAGTATTTT.

The CDR3 DNA reads TGTGCCAGCAGCTTAGGGGGGGGAGGCTCCTACGAGCAGTACTTC. Its translation is CASSLGGGGSYEQYF. The chain uses TRBV7-2 and TRBJ2-7, with 7 positions matching TRBD2. J lost 0 bases, V lost 1 base, and 3 bases had no gene match. This CDR3 has 15 amino acids. The germline V gene has CDR1 SGHTA and CDR2 FQGNSA.

The chain couples TRBV15 to TRBJ1-3; weak D call: TRBD1 (5 bases). Trimming shortened V by 5 bases and J by 10 bases, and 12 bases separated the two germline ends. Germline V gene lookup returns CDR1 LNHNV and CDR2 YYDKDF (reference sequence). This CDR3 region has 12 residues. In DNA, the CDR3 is TGTGCCACCAGCTCTATGGGGGTGACCATATATTTT. This sequence encodes CATSSMGVTIYF. The full variable domain, in which reference TRBV15 and TRBJ1-3 provide the parts outside the CDR3, is DAMVIQNPRYQVTQFGKPVTLSCSQTLNHNVMYWYQQKSSQAPKLLFHYYDKDFNNEADTPDNFQSRRPNTSFCFLDIRSPGLGDTAMYLCATSSMGVTIYFGEGSWLTVV.

The rearrangement joins TRBV5-5 to TRBJ2-7, with 8 bases aligning to TRBD1. J was trimmed by 3 bases and V by 0 bases; bases with no gene match: 2. The CDR3 contains 14 residues. The germline V gene encodes CDR1 SGHKS and CDR2 YYEKEE (reference sequence). The chain's CDR3 is CASSLVGQDYEQYF. In DNA form, the CDR3 reads TGTGCCAGCAGCTTGGTGGGACAGGACTACGAGCAGTACTTC.

This chain joins TRBV4-3 and TRBJ1-5; D is undetermined. V shed 4 bases and J shed 11 bases, with 6 bases lying between them. Germline lookup yields CDR1 LGHNA and CDR2 YSLEER. CDR3 size: 10 residues. The CDR3 DNA is TGCGCCAGCAGCCCCGAGTCCCAGCATTTT. Amino acid sequence: CASSPESQHF.

Comments on this clone: Other DNA sequences in the sample encode the same CDR3. This chain connects TRBV7-2 to TRBJ2-7; 8 bases agree with TRBD2. The V and J ends lost 2 bases and 3 bases, in that order; junction bases with no gene match: 3. Germline loops: CDR1 SGHTA, CDR2 FQGNSA. CDR3 length equals 14 residues. In DNA, the CDR3 is TGTGCCAGCAGCTTAAGCGGGGGCAGCTACGAGCAGTACTTC. Residues: CASSLSGGSYEQYF.

The rearrangement links TRBV6-5 to TRBJ1-5; 8 bases line up with TRBD1. The germline V gene encodes CDR1 MNHEY and CDR2 SVGAGI. The CDR3 is made up of 16 amino acids. Losses at the gene ends were 2 bases for V and 4 bases for J; bases not matched to a gene: 7. CDR3 protein: CASSYLPGQENQPQHF. In DNA form, the CDR3 reads TGTGCCAGCAGTTACCTTCCGGGACAGGAAAATCAGCCCCAGCATTTT.

DNA for the CDR3: TGTGCCAGCAGTTACGGGGGGGACTATGGCTACACCTTC. Translating gives CASSYGGDYGYTF. The chain has TRBV6-6 and TRBJ1-2; D is possibly TRBD1 (5 bases). Germline loops: CDR1 MNHNY, CDR2 SVGAGI (reference sequence). This CDR3 has 13 amino acids. V lost 2 bases and J lost 3, with 7 bases in between.